Listed below are T cell receptor beta chains from one sample, sequenced in a study of early T cells in non-severe SARS-CoV-2 infection. In TCRdb, the 5' RACE reads were re-called with MiXCR into one record per CDR3 protein. The sample lists around 64,000 distinct CDR3 sequences, about 10% occurring once. Input material: whole blood. The receptors derive from an adult who was a healthcare worker with PCR-confirmed SARS-CoV-2 infection or an uninfected control (not recorded which). Both conserved end residues are part of each CDR3. D genes are given only for firm matches. The size field is filled for only some rows; it gives once, few, many or a size class.

NA	15	TRBV30	TRBJ1-5	few	CAWSGGRGGNQPQHF	TGTGCCTGGAGTGGTGGCAGGGGAGGCAATCAGCCCCAGCATTTT
NA	14	TRBV27	TRBJ2-7	many	CASSLWGEPYEQYF	TGTGCCAGCAGTTTATGGGGGGAACCCTACGAGCAGTACTTC
NA	11	TRBV2	TRBJ2-7	many	CASSEAYEQYF	TGTGCCAGCAGTGAAGCATACGAGCAGTACTTC
NA	12	TRBV29-1	TRBJ2-7	many	CSVEDGGYEQYF	TGCAGCGTTGAAGATGGGGGTTACGAGCAGTACTTC
NA	15	TRBV7-9	TRBJ2-4	few	CASSSVLLAKNIQYF	TGTGCCAGCAGCTCCGTATTACTAGCCAAAAACATTCAGTACTTC
NA	13	TRBV20-1	TRBJ1-2	NA	CSAHEEGYRGYTF	TGCAGTGCCCATGAAGAGGGTTATCGAGGCTACACCTTC
TRBD2	16	TRBV5-1	TRBJ2-5	few	CASSIVAPSGQETQYF	TGCGCCAGCAGCATCGTGGCTCCTAGCGGGCAAGAGACCCAGTACTTC
NA	15	TRBV15	TRBJ1-1	NA	CATSREGTPGTEALF	TGTGCCACCAGCAGAGAGGGGACCCCTGGCACTGAAGCTCTCTTT
TRBD1	12	TRBV10-3	TRBJ1-1	NA	CAINRGDTEAFF	TGTGCCATCAACAGGGGGGATACTGAAGCTTTCTTT
NA	17	TRBV7-7	TRBJ1-6	many	CASTPRQGSSYNSPLHF	TGTGCCAGCACCCCCAGGCAGGGAAGCTCCTATAATTCACCCCTCCACTTT
NA	16	TRBV19	TRBJ1-2	NA	CASSRYKQGGNYGYTF	TGTGCCAGTAGTCGATATAAACAGGGAGGGAACTATGGCTACACCTTC
NA	13	TRBV10-2	TRBJ1-2	many	CASSEIQSYGYTF	TGCGCCAGCAGTGAGATACAGAGCTATGGCTACACCTTC
TRBD2	14	TRBV6-1	TRBJ2-1	medium-sized	CASSVTSDYNEQFF	TGTGCCAGCAGTGTCACTAGCGACTACAATGAGCAGTTCTTC
NA	15	TRBV5-1	TRBJ1-3	many	CASSLGPGTGNTIYF	TGCGCCAGCAGCTTGGGCCCGGGAACTGGAAACACCATATATTTT
NA	14	TRBV9	TRBJ2-3	many	CASSVAPSGDTQYF	TGTGCCAGCAGCGTAGCCCCCAGCGGAGATACGCAGTATTTT
TRBD2	16	TRBV5-4	TRBJ2-1	few	CASSLGGLAGVNEQFF	TGTGCCAGCAGCTTGGGGGGTCTAGCGGGAGTCAATGAGCAGTTCTTC
TRBD1	15	TRBV6-2/TRBV6-3	TRBJ2-1	NA	CASSRSGTGTNEQFF	TGTGCCAGCAGTCGGTCCGGGACAGGGACCAATGAGCAGTTCTTC
TRBD2	15	TRBV18	TRBJ2-4	many	CASSPASGRVGIQYF	TGTGCCAGCTCACCAGCTAGCGGGAGAGTTGGCATTCAGTACTTC
NA	9	TRBV30	TRBJ2-7	few	CAGNYEQYF	TGTGCCGGGAATTACGAGCAGTACTTC
NA	17	TRBV21-1	TRBJ1-3	few	CASSPPGLTAGGNTIYF	TGTGCCAGCAGCCCACCGGGACTAACGGCAGGTGGAAACACCATATATTTT
TRBD1	14	TRBV20-1	TRBJ2-7	many	CSARDRTGQDEQYF	TGCAGTGCTAGAGATCGGACAGGGCAGGACGAGCAGTACTTC
TRBD1	15	TRBV11-3	TRBJ1-2	many	CASSSSTDRGWGYTF	TGTGCCAGCAGCTCCAGCACGGACAGGGGATGGGGCTACACCTTC
NA	13	TRBV5-1	TRBJ2-3	few	CASSSGAGDTQYF	TGCGCCAGCAGCTCCGGGGCGGGAGATACGCAGTATTTT
NA	14	TRBV20-1	TRBJ2-5	NA	CSARDLGGRETQYF	TGCAGTGCTAGAGATCTGGGGGGGCGAGAGACCCAGTACTTC
NA	12	TRBV10-2	TRBJ1-2	many	CASSEPGYGYTF	TGCGCCAGCAGTGAACCGGGTTACGGCTACACCTTC
NA	16	TRBV7-6	TRBJ2-4	many	CASSPSREEYKNIQYF	TGTGCCAGCAGCCCCTCCAGGGAAGAATACAAAAACATTCAGTACTTC